These 12 T cell receptor beta chains came from one sample sequenced in a study of T cell repertoires in cytomegalovirus infection. TCRdb ran MiXCR on the reads and lists one entry per CDR3 protein. The sample includes some 920,000 distinct CDR3 sequences, around 30% of them seen just once. No antigen has been assigned to these receptors. The source was cultured CD8+ T cells from PBMCs, collected from culture after CMV antigen stimulation. The receptors derive from a human donor in good health (CMV status not recorded). Some clones in this sample may be carry-over from other donors' samples.

V gene TRBV20-1 combines with J gene TRBJ2-3, with a tentative D call TRBD1 (6 bases). Germline CDR1 is DFQATT and CDR2 is SNEGSKA (reference sequence). The germline V and J ends were trimmed by 6 bases and 2 bases, with 12 bases remaining between them. The CDR3 runs to 13 residues. CDR3 in DNA: TGCAGTGCAAGTCAGGGACACACAGATACGCAGTATTTT. Its translation: CSASQGHTDTQYF.

This chain joins TRBV29-1 and TRBJ1-2; 10 bases map to TRBD1. After removal of 5 bases from V and 0 bases from J, the junction contained 12 bases not matched to a gene. The CDR3 has 17 residues. The germline CDR1 and CDR2 sequences are SQVTM and ANQGSEA. DNA of the CDR3: TGCAGCGTTCCCGGGACAGGGGAGAGAGGTACTAACTATGGCTACACCTTC. It is translated as CSVPGTGERGTNYGYTF.

This clonotype was recorded a few times. The chain recombines TRBV25-1 with TRBJ2-6; 8 bases map to TRBD2. Per the germline V gene, CDR1 is MGHDK and CDR2 is SYGVNS. The V gene end was trimmed by 1 base and the J gene end by 4 bases; junction bases not matched to a gene: 12. CDR3 size: 19 residues. DNA of the CDR3: TGTGCCAGCAGTGAATTTTTCCCCCGGGAGGGTGCGGGGGCCAACGTCCTGACTTTC. Translated: CASSEFFPREGAGANVLTF.

This clonotype was counted a few times. The rearrangement uses TRBV15 and TRBJ2-3; D unresolved. This CDR3 has 14 residues. CDR1 is LNHNV and CDR2 is YYDKDF in the germline V gene (reference sequence). The V end lost 4 bases, the J end lost 2 bases, and 10 bases lay between the germline ends. In nucleotides, the CDR3 is TGTGCCACCAGCACCTGGCGAAACACAGATACGCAGTATTTT. It codes for CATSTWRNTDTQYF.

This chain links TRBV7-8 with TRBJ1-2; D not resolved. Between the trimmed V and J ends, which lost 5 bases and 0 bases, there was a span of 7 bases. The V gene's germline CDR1 is SGHVS and CDR2 FQNEAQ. The CDR3 length is 13 residues. This chain's CDR3 is CASSLWTNYGYTF. DNA for the CDR3: TGTGCCAGCAGCCTCTGGACTAACTATGGCTACACCTTC.

At least ten counts were recorded for this clonotype. The V call is TRBV7-8, the J call TRBJ1-3; D is ambiguous. Deletions cut 3 bases from V and 2 bases from J, with 5 bases between. The CDR3 consists of 13 residues. Germline V gene lookup returns CDR1 SGHVS and CDR2 FQNEAQ. CDR3 DNA: TGTGCCAGCAGCTTTCGGACTGGAAACACCATATATTTT. Protein: CASSFRTGNTIYF.

The CDR3 sequence: CASSFLAGASSYNEQFF. The CDR3 bases are TGTGCCAGCAGTTTTTTAGCGGGGGCGAGCTCCTACAATGAGCAGTTCTTC. The J gene is TRBJ2-1, the V gene TRBV12-3 or TRBV12-4; 9 bases are shared with TRBD2. This CDR3 is 17 amino acids long. V shed 3 bases, J shed 0 bases, and the junction held 6 bases outside the gene matches.

This clonotype was picked up a small number of times. The chain carries TRBV7-2 and TRBJ1-6; 8 bases agree with TRBD1. The CDR3 contains 15 residues. Germline assignment: CDR1 SGHTA and CDR2 FQGNSA. V dropped 4 bases and J dropped 6; count of bases not matched to a gene: 5. The CDR3 DNA reads TGTGCCAGCAGCTGGGGGACAGGTTTTAATTCACCCCTCCACTTT. Translating gives CASSWGTGFNSPLHF.

This clonotype was counted a few times. V and J are TRBV27 and TRBJ2-3; 7 nucleotides agree with TRBD2. Germline V gene data show CDR1 as MNHEY and CDR2 as SMNVEV (reference sequence). The V segment lost 7 bases and the J segment 2 bases; nucleotides outside the gene matches: 9. The CDR3 is 15 residues long. CDR3 sequence (DNA): TGTGCCAGCACCCAGGGAGGGTTAAACACAGATACGCAGTATTTT. Its protein is CASTQGGLNTDTQYF.

This clonotype turned up a few times. V and J are TRBV6-1 and TRBJ1-2; 11 nucleotides align to TRBD1. With V trimmed by 5 bases and J by 7 bases, 6 bases remained unmatched. Per the germline V gene, CDR1 is MNHNS and CDR2 is SASEGT. CDR3 length equals 14 residues. The CDR3 protein is CASSTGQGAIGYTF. In DNA, the CDR3 is TGTGCCAGCAGTACCGGACAGGGGGCGATTGGCTACACCTTC.

Only a few counts were recorded for this clonotype. The J gene is TRBJ2-6, the V gene TRBV12-5; perhaps D is TRBD1 or TRBD2 (5 bases each). Between the trimmed V and J ends, which lost 7 bases and 3 bases, there was a span of 16 bases. This CDR3 has 16 amino acids. Germline loops: CDR1 LGHNT, CDR2 FRNRAP. CDR3 in amino acids: CASVPFGTGGANVLTF. The DNA of the CDR3 is TGTGCTAGTGTACCGTTCGGGACCGGTGGGGCCAACGTCCTGACTTTC.

This clonotype was observed a handful of times. The V gene is TRBV7-6, the J gene TRBJ1-2, with 9 nucleotides matching TRBD1. The ends lost 5 bases at V and 2 bases at J; junction bases unmatched: 15. The CDR3 is made up of 18 amino acids. The germline V gene has CDR1 SGHVS and CDR2 FNYEAQ. The CDR3 is CASSPLTGQGRANYGYTF. CDR3 DNA: TGTGCCAGCAGCCCATTAACCGGACAGGGGAGGGCGAACTATGGCTACACCTTC.